One and the same sample provided the 29 T cell receptor beta chains below, sequenced in a study of T cells in Graves' hyperthyroidism and ophthalmopathy. The TCR beta CDR3 regions underwent amplification using RNA transcripts as the source. A set of HTBI primers served as the primers for a first-round RT-PCR of the TCR CDR3. TCRdb independently ran MiXCR on the multiplex PCR reads; one entry per CDR3 protein. The repertoire consists of some 420,000 distinct CDR3 sequences, with roughly 15% occurring once and the leading ten covering 5.3%. Sequenced material: blood. Receptor source: a woman under 30 with Graves' hyperthyroidism.

This clonotype was counted at least ten times. The chain combines TRBV7-9 with TRBJ2-1, with D possibly matching TRBD2 (6 bases). Per the germline V gene, CDR1 is SEHNR and CDR2 is FQNEAQ (reference sequence). The CDR3 consists of 14 residues. The ends were cut back, 1 base at V and 5 bases at J, with 9 bases in the middle. DNA for the CDR3: TGTGCCAGCAGCTTAGGCGGGGCGGACAATGAGCAGTTCTTC. It specifies CASSLGGADNEQFF. Full variable domain (rest looked up from reference TRBV7-9 and TRBJ2-1): DTGVSQNPRHKITKRGQNVTFRCDPISEHNRLYWYRQTLGQGPEFLTYFQNEAQLEKSRLLSDRFSAERPKGSFSTLEIQRTEQGDSAMYLCASSLGGADNEQFFGPGTRLTVL.

This clonotype was seen repeatedly, ten times or more. The chain joins TRBV5-1 to TRBJ2-7; a possible D gene is TRBD2 (6 bases). Trimming removed 1 base from V and 3 bases from J, with 11 bases in between. The CDR3 is made up of 14 amino acids. Germline CDR1 reads SGHRS; CDR2 reads YFSETQ. The chain's CDR3 is CASSLTPGVYEQYF. CDR3 DNA sequence: TGCGCCAGCAGCTTGACGCCGGGAGTCTACGAGCAGTACTTC.

The sample holds many counts of this clonotype. This chain uses TRBV28 with TRBJ2-3; tentatively, D is TRBD2 (5 bases). The CDR3 consists of 16 residues. Germline CDR1 and CDR2: MDHEN and SYDVKM. The germline V and J ends were trimmed by 5 bases and 0 bases, with 15 bases remaining between them. The CDR3 region is CASSPRGGRSTDTQYF. The CDR3 coding sequence is TGTGCCAGCAGTCCCCGGGGTGGCAGGAGCACAGATACGCAGTATTTT.

The V gene is TRBV3-1, the J gene TRBJ1-2, with unresolved D. V gave up 4 bases and J gave up 2 bases, with 8 bases separating them. CDR1 is LGHDT and CDR2 is YNNKEL in the germline V gene (reference sequence). The CDR3 has 13 amino acids. The CDR3 sequence is CASSLQRNYGYTF. For the CDR3, the DNA is TGTGCCAGCAGCCTTCAAAGGAACTATGGCTACACCTTC.

This clonotype showed up just a few times. The chain joins TRBV19 to TRBJ2-3, with TRBD1 as a possible D gene (5 bases). Germline V gene data show CDR1 as LNHDA and CDR2 as SQIVND (reference sequence). CDR3 length equals 16 residues. V lost 4 bases and J 3 bases, leaving 17 bases between the germline ends. The CDR3 sequence: CASSSPPGTGTDTQYF. The DNA for the CDR3 is TGTGCCAGTAGTAGTCCTCCAGGAACAGGTACAGATACGCAGTATTTT.

This clonotype has a count of ten or more. The genes are TRBV28 and TRBJ2-5; 10 nucleotides agree with TRBD1. CDR1 and CDR2 (germline): MDHEN, SYDVKM. The CDR3 has 15 residues. With V trimmed by 3 bases and J by 4 bases, 5 bases remained unmatched. The CDR3 region has the DNA TGTGCCAGCAGTTTCCGGGACAGGGGTCTAGAGACCCAGTACTTC. This sequence encodes CASSFRDRGLETQYF.

The chain links TRBV5-5 to TRBJ1-3; D gene unclear. Germline V gene data show CDR1 as SGHKS and CDR2 as YYEKEE (reference sequence). CDR3 length: 14 amino acids. Trimming pared 0 bases from V and 4 bases from J, leaving 8 bases between. The CDR3 sequence is CASSLVPGGNTIYF. As DNA, the CDR3 is TGTGCCAGCAGCTTGGTCCCGGGAGGAAACACCATATATTTT. Based on the CDR3 plus reference TRBV5-5 and TRBJ1-3, the full variable domain is DAGVTQSPTHLIKTRGQQVTLRCSPISGHKSVSWYQQVLGQGPQFIFQYYEKEERGRGNFPDRFSARQFPNYSSELNVNALLLGDSALYLCASSLVPGGNTIYFGEGSWLTVV.

This clonotype was counted many times. The chain recombines TRBV7-8 with TRBJ2-7; D call uncertain. From germline, CDR1 is SGHVS and CDR2 FQNEAQ. This CDR3 has 16 residues. Deletions cut 4 bases from V and 2 bases from J, with 18 bases between. CDR3 in amino acids: CASSYAVRRTTYEQYF. In DNA, the CDR3 is TGTGCCAGCAGCTACGCGGTCAGGCGGACCACCTACGAGCAGTACTTC. The full variable domain, its missing parts supplied by reference TRBV7-8 and TRBJ2-7, is GAGVSQSPRYKVAKRGQDVALRCDPISGHVSLFWYQQALGQGPEFLTYFQNEAQLDKSGLPSDRFFAERPEGSVSTLKIQRTQQEDSAVYLCASSYAVRRTTYEQYFGPGTRLTVT.

This chain uses TRBV18 with TRBJ1-6, with D possibly TRBD1 on 6 matching bases. Germline V gene data show CDR1 as KGHSH and CDR2 as LQKENI. V lost 3 bases and J lost 6, with 12 bases in between. The CDR3 runs 15 residues. The CDR3 DNA reads TGTGCCAGCTCACCGTCTACAGGGAGTAATTCACCCCTCCACTTT. This gives the protein CASSPSTGSNSPLHF.

The V gene is TRBV9, the J gene TRBJ2-3, with D possibly called TRBD1 or TRBD2 (5 bases each). V was clipped by 4 bases and J by 3 bases, with 18 bases between them. This CDR3 has 16 residues. The germline gives CDR1 SGDLS, CDR2 YYNGEE. CDR3 nucleotide sequence: TGTGCCAGCAGCACCCCCGGGACCATCCGGACAGATACGCAGTATTTT. Its translation: CASSTPGTIRTDTQYF.

The gene calls are TRBV20-1 and TRBJ2-1; D gene ambiguous. The germline V and J ends were trimmed by 6 bases and 12 bases, with 18 bases remaining between them. Germline V gene data show CDR1 as DFQATT and CDR2 as SNEGSKA (reference sequence). CDR3 length: 12 residues. The CDR3 spells CSAAQRISLQFF. The CDR3 DNA is TGCAGTGCCGCCCAACGGATCAGCCTGCAGTTCTTC.

This clonotype was recorded many times. The chain links TRBV3-1 to TRBJ2-3; the D is unclear. The CDR3 extends over 12 amino acids. The germline gives CDR1 LGHDT, CDR2 YNNKEL (reference sequence). The germline V and J ends were trimmed by 3 bases and 7 bases, with 8 bases remaining between them. The DNA for the CDR3 is TGTGCCAGCAGCCACCTGTCGTATACGCAGTATTTT. This codes for CASSHLSYTQYF.

This clonotype was counted a single time. V usage is TRBV4-1 and J usage is TRBJ2-7; weak D call: TRBD2 (5 bases). This CDR3 comprises 14 residues. Germline CDR1 is MGHRA and CDR2 is YSYEKL. The V end lost 2 bases, the J end lost 5 bases, and 13 bases lay between the germline ends. The CDR3 nucleotides read TGCGCCAGCAGCCAATTTACCGGGGTCCACGAGCAGTACTTC. Encoded protein: CASSQFTGVHEQYF.

This clonotype has a count of ten or more. This chain uses TRBV12-3 or TRBV12-4 with TRBJ1-2; D is possibly TRBD1 (6 bases). The CDR3 contains 13 residues. Trimming removed 3 bases at V and 8 bases at J, with 13 bases between. CDR3 nucleotide sequence: TGTGCCAGCAGTTTCCGGCAAGGGGGAGGCTACACCTTC. This encodes CASSFRQGGGYTF.

A few counts support this clonotype. The chain is built from TRBV12-3 or TRBV12-4 and TRBJ1-2; tentatively, D is TRBD1 (5 bases). With 1 base removed from V and 4 bases from J, the gap between germline ends came to 16 bases. The CDR3 spans 16 residues. The CDR3 reads CASSLETAPGGYGYTF. CDR3 in DNA: TGTGCCAGCAGTTTAGAAACAGCCCCCGGGGGCTATGGCTACACCTTC.

This clonotype was observed a handful of times. The rearrangement uses TRBV19 and TRBJ1-2; D not resolved. The V end lost 3 bases, the J end lost 2 bases, and 19 bases lay between the germline ends. Germline-derived CDR1 and CDR2 are LNHDA and SQIVND (reference sequence). CDR3 length: 17 residues. CDR3 loop: CASSINPASPFNYGYTF. The CDR3, as DNA: TGTGCCAGTAGTATTAATCCCGCCAGCCCCTTCAACTATGGCTACACCTTC.

This clonotype was seen more than once but under ten times. V is TRBV9 and J is TRBJ1-2; 9 bases align to TRBD1. The germline gives CDR1 SGDLS, CDR2 YYNGEE. The CDR3 covers 15 residues. The V segment lost 3 bases and the J segment 2 bases; nucleotides outside the gene matches: 5. The CDR3 spells CASSGWDRDNYGYTF. The CDR3 DNA reads as TGTGCCAGCAGCGGGTGGGACAGGGACAACTATGGCTACACCTTC.

The rearrangement joins TRBV18 to TRBJ2-7; tentative D call: TRBD2 (6 bases). This CDR3 region has 13 residues. CDR1 and CDR2 from the germline V gene are KGHSH and LQKENI. V was shortened by 5 bases and J by 2 bases, with 10 bases between the two germline ends. The CDR3 loop is CASSIPGAYEQYF. CDR3 bases: TGTGCCAGCTCAATACCGGGGGCCTACGAGCAGTACTTC. Full variable domain (rest looked up from reference TRBV18 and TRBJ2-7): NAGVMQNPRHLVRRRGQEARLRCSPMKGHSHVYWYRQLPEEGLKFMVYLQKENIIDESGMPKERFSAEFPKEGPSILRIQQVVRGDSAAYFCASSIPGAYEQYFGPGTRLTVT.

This clonotype showed up many times. V usage is TRBV6-1 and J usage is TRBJ2-3; D is undetermined. This CDR3 has 12 residues. Germline V gives CDR1 MNHNS, CDR2 SASEGT. V shed 3 bases and J shed 2 bases, with 3 bases lying between them. The CDR3 nucleotides are TGTGCCAGCAGTGAGTTCACAGATACGCAGTATTTT. It translates to CASSEFTDTQYF.

In its sample, this clonotype was seen many times. The rearrangement links TRBV20-1 to TRBJ2-3; D is possibly TRBD2 (7 bases). V lost 3 bases and J lost 3, with 19 bases in between. Germline lookup yields CDR1 DFQATT and CDR2 SNEGSKA (reference sequence). The CDR3 is 16 residues long. CDR3 nucleotide sequence: TGCAGTGCTAGGGGGGACCAGGGGAGGGGGACAGATACGCAGTATTTT. This translates into CSARGDQGRGTDTQYF.

This clonotype was detected only a few times. The chain has TRBV30 and TRBJ1-6, with 7 bases lining up with TRBD1. The CDR3 covers 14 residues. CDR1 GTSNPN and CDR2 SVGIG come from the germline V gene (reference sequence). V lost 0 bases to trimming and J lost 9 bases; unmatched junction nucleotides: 5. The CDR3: CAWSVQGHSSPLHF. As DNA, the CDR3 is TGTGCCTGGAGTGTACAGGGGCACAGTTCACCCCTCCACTTT.

In its sample, this clonotype was seen many times. The V call is TRBV27, the J call TRBJ2-3; no definite D call. The length of the CDR3 is 13 residues. The germline CDR1 and CDR2 sequences are MNHEY and SMNVEV (reference sequence). Trimming cost V 3 bases and J 0 bases, with 4 bases left between them. The CDR3 DNA reads as TGTGCCAGCAGTTTCTACAGCACAGATACGCAGTATTTT. The encoded protein is CASSFYSTDTQYF.

This clonotype was detected many times. J is TRBJ2-3 and V is TRBV5-6, with TRBD1 matching 7 bases. J was trimmed by 8 bases and V by 4 bases; bases with no gene match: 4. This CDR3 has 12 residues. CDR1 is SGHDT, CDR2 YYEEEE, per germline. This CDR3 reads CASSVGQPTQYF. The CDR3 nucleotides are TGTGCCAGCAGCGTGGGACAGCCTACGCAGTATTTT.

This clonotype was found a few times. Possible read error: a much larger clone is one base away. The rearrangement uses TRBV27 and TRBJ1-1; D is undetermined. Germline loops: CDR1 MNHEY, CDR2 SMNVEV (reference sequence). V lost 5 bases and J 5 bases, leaving 21 bases between the germline ends. The CDR3 extends over 16 amino acids. The CDR3 loop is CASSLNPSPIKTEAFF. CDR3 in DNA: TGTGCCAGCAGTCTAAACCCCAGTCCAATAAAAACTGAAGCTTTCTTT.

This clonotype was seen repeatedly, ten times or more. V and J are TRBV20-1 and TRBJ2-7, with 13 bases identical to TRBD2. The V and J ends lost 0 bases and 3 bases, in that order; junction bases with no gene match: 5. The germline V gene encodes CDR1 DFQATT and CDR2 SNEGSKA (reference sequence). The CDR3 has 16 residues. CDR3 in amino acids: CSARELAGGPGYEQYF. CDR3 in DNA: TGCAGTGCTAGAGAACTAGCGGGAGGGCCCGGCTACGAGCAGTACTTC.

A word on this clonotype: This sequence may be a read error, since a much larger clone differs from it by one base. The J gene is TRBJ1-1, the V gene TRBV3-1; a weak D match, TRBD1 (5 bases). CDR1 LGHDT and CDR2 YNNKEL come from the germline V gene (reference sequence). The germline V and J ends were trimmed by 6 bases and 3 bases, with 17 bases remaining between them. CDR3 length: 15 residues. CDR3 nucleotide sequence: TGTGCCAGCAGTTACTCGGGGGTTTGGGACACTGAAGCTTTCTTT. Encoded protein: CASSYSGVWDTEAFF.

Ten or more counts support this clonotype. The chain has TRBV11-2 and TRBJ1-1, with TRBD1 identical over 7 bases. The CDR3 totals 15 residues. Per the germline V gene, CDR1 is SGHAT and CDR2 is FQNNGV. Trimming at V came to 6 bases and at J to 7 bases, leaving 14 bases not matched to a gene. The CDR3 reads CASSTNRGGFGEAFF. As DNA, the CDR3 is TGTGCCAGCAGTACAAACAGGGGCGGGTTCGGTGAAGCTTTCTTT. The whole variable domain, filled in from reference TRBV11-2 and TRBJ1-1, reads EAGVAQSPRYKIIEKRQSVAFWCNPISGHATLYWYQQILGQGPKLLIQFQNNGVVDDSQLPKDRFSAERLKGVDSTLKIQPAKLEDSAVYLCASSTNRGGFGEAFFGQGTRLTVV.

This clonotype was seen a few times. The V gene is TRBV18, the J gene TRBJ1-1, with no clear D. CDR3 length: 14 amino acids. Deletions cut 3 bases from V and 2 bases from J, with 10 bases between. Germline assignment: CDR1 KGHSH and CDR2 LQKENI. CDR3 coding DNA: TGTGCCAGCTCACCCTCGGGGATCAACACTGAAGCTTTCTTT. It encodes CASSPSGINTEAFF.

This clonotype appeared many times. This rearrangement joins TRBV6-6 to TRBJ1-5; 7 bases agree with TRBD1. The germline gives CDR1 MNHNY, CDR2 SVGAGI (reference sequence). The CDR3 has 15 residues. Trimming cost V 2 bases and J 5 bases; bases outside gene matches: 6. The CDR3 bases are TGTGCCAGCAGTTACCTCGCCGACAGGGATCAGCCCCAGCATTTT. Amino acids: CASSYLADRDQPQHF.